The sequence of this T cell receptor beta chain was determined in a study of blood T cell repertoires in COVID-19. Study details: There were acute and convalescent COVID-19 samples, and they came from the United States, Italy and Spain.

The germline V gene encodes CDR1 MDHEN and CDR2 SYDVKM. Trimming removed 5 bases from V and 1 base from J, with 8 bases in between. This CDR3 contains 13 residues. Original processing notes: Amplification from reference gene primers served as the basis for estimated nucleated cell counts. Clones were read by immunoSEQ multiplex PCR, and TCRdb kept only the in-frame ones, dropping some. V, J and clone size were drawn from that table, and D and trimming were deduced from the DNA. Of 150,000 to 200,000 clones in the sample, around four fifths were seen once. Allocation to cohorts depended on clinical history reported by the participants. The study counted Cohort 3 donors as recovered given two negative PCRs, clearance, or symptom resolution.

The sample consisted of PBMCs or T cells enriched from blood (not recorded which). This sequence originates from a man aged 40-55 years who had recovered from COVID-19. The genes are TRBV28 and TRBJ1-2; D is unclear. This chain's CDR3 is CASSEDYNYGYTF. The CDR3 nucleotides read TGTGCCAGCAGTGAGGACTATAACTATGGCTACACCTTC.